Listed below are T cell receptor beta chains from one sample, sequenced in a study of OX40 agonist ivuxolimab in advanced cancers. Clones were read by immunoSEQ multiplex PCR, and TCRdb kept only the in-frame ones, dropping some. The sample lists about 110,000 clones, 91% occurring once. The sequencing here drew on CD4+ or CD8+ T cells sorted from blood, taken in a trial of the OX40 agonist ivuxolimab. These TCRs come from an adult with an advanced solid tumor such as melanoma, head and neck, liver or kidney cancer. Both conserved end residues are part of each CDR3. The D gene is left open where the match is weak. The size field is filled for only some rows; it gives once, few, many or a size class.

>TRBV6-5|NA|NA|TRBJ1-2|12
CASRDDGTGYTF
TGTGCCAGCAGGGACGACGGGACAGGCTACACCTTC
>TRBV9|NA|NA|TRBJ2-3|14
CASSVASITDTQYF
TGTGCCAGCAGCGTAGCCAGCATCACAGATACGCAGTATTTT
>TRBV7-2|TRBD1|NA|TRBJ2-7|16
CASSLPPGTEPYEQYF
TGTGCCAGCAGCTTACCCCCTGGGACAGAACCCTACGAGCAGTACTTC
>TRBV6-5|NA|NA|TRBJ2-7|13
CASSRDPSYEQYF
TGTGCCAGCAGTCGGGACCCCTCCTACGAGCAGTACTTC
>TRBV5-6|NA|NA|TRBJ2-2|16
CASRLEVDSNTGELFF
TGTGCCAGCAGACTTGAGGTTGACTCCAACACCGGGGAGCTGTTTTTT
>TRBV19|NA|NA|TRBJ1-3|16
CASSDIMASSGNTIYF
TGTGCCAGTAGTGATATCATGGCTAGCTCTGGAAACACCATATATTTT
>TRBV28|NA|once|TRBJ1-1|14
CASSLGTADTEAFF
TGTGCCAGCAGTCTAGGGACGGCGGACACTGAAGCTTTCTTT
>TRBV5-1|TRBD1|NA|TRBJ2-1|19
CASSRSTGGAEPALAEQFF
TGCGCCAGCAGCCGTTCGACAGGGGGCGCAGAGCCGGCCTTAGCTGAGCAGTTCTTC
>TRBV7-2|NA|NA|TRBJ1-1|15
CASSPRPLLGTEAFF
TGTGCCAGCAGCCCACGGCCACTCCTCGGGACTGAAGCTTTCTTT
>TRBV19|TRBD2|NA|TRBJ2-1|14
CASSMGGFYNEQFF
TGTGCCAGTAGTATGGGAGGGTTCTACAATGAGCAGTTCTTC
>TRBV7-9|TRBD1|NA|TRBJ2-7|16
CASSITGQTRPTQQYF
TGTGCCAGCAGCATAACGGGACAGACCCGTCCTACCCAGCAGTACTTC
>TRBV2|NA|NA|TRBJ1-4|14
CASKRDRTNEKLFF
TGTGCCAGCAAGAGAGATAGGACTAATGAAAAACTGTTTTTT
>TRBV6-1|NA|few|TRBJ1-5|16
CASSAPAARGNQPQHF
TGTGCCAGCAGTGCCCCTGCGGCCCGGGGCAATCAGCCCCAGCATTTT
>TRBV6-5|TRBD1|NA|TRBJ1-5|14
CASSWDREDKPQHF
TGTGCCAGCAGTTGGGACAGGGAAGATAAGCCCCAGCATTTT
>TRBV28|TRBD1|NA|TRBJ1-2|14
CASRGTGGARGYTF
TGTGCCAGCAGGGGGACAGGGGGCGCGAGGGGCTACACCTTC
>TRBV5-4|NA|NA|TRBJ2-6|14
CASSSFSGANVLTF
TGTGCCAGCAGCTCGTTCTCTGGGGCCAACGTCCTGACTTTC
>TRBV7-9|NA|NA|TRBJ2-5|12
CASSPTQETQYF
TGTGCCAGCAGCCCTACCCAAGAGACCCAGTACTTC
>TRBV7-3|NA|NA|TRBJ2-2|16
CASSLLGGQNTGELFF
TGTGCCAGCAGCTTATTGGGCGGGCAGAACACCGGGGAGCTGTTTTTT
>TRBV10-3|NA|NA|TRBJ2-7|13
CATGGTDSYEQYF
TGTGCCACTGGGGGGACAGACTCCTACGAGCAGTACTTC
>TRBV4-2|TRBD2|once|TRBJ2-7|16
CASSQDRTSGAYEQYF
TGTGCCAGCAGCCAAGATCGTACTAGCGGGGCCTACGAGCAGTACTTC
>TRBV28|NA|NA|TRBJ1-1|14
CASSLKTGNTEAFF
TGTGCCAGCAGTTTGAAGACAGGGAACACTGAAGCTTTCTTT
>TRBV5-5|NA|NA|TRBJ1-1|13
CASSLQSDTEAFF
TGTGCCAGCAGCCTTCAGTCGGACACTGAAGCTTTCTTT
>TRBV28|NA|NA|TRBJ1-5|12
CASSLVHQPQHF
TGTGCCAGCAGTTTGGTCCATCAGCCCCAGCATTTT
>TRBV5-4|NA|NA|TRBJ1-1|12
CASSSIGGEAFF
TGTGCCAGCAGCTCAATAGGAGGTGAAGCTTTCTTT
>TRBV7-9|NA|NA|TRBJ1-1|13
CASSLRMNTEAFF
TGTGCCAGCAGCCTTAGGATGAACACTGAAGCTTTCTTT
>TRBV16|TRBD2|NA|TRBJ2-5|16
CASSPPLAGGLGTQYF
TGTGCCAGCAGCCCCCCTCTAGCGGGAGGATTGGGGACCCAGTACTTC
>TRBV9|NA|NA|TRBJ2-6|16
CASSGSFPLGANVLTF
TGTGCCAGCAGCGGGAGCTTCCCTCTGGGGGCCAACGTCCTGACTTTC
>TRBV28|NA|NA|TRBJ1-1|12
CATGTGRTEAFF
TGTGCCACCGGGACGGGGCGGACTGAAGCTTTCTTT
>TRBV7-9|NA|NA|TRBJ1-5|14
CASSLGGLDQPQHF
TGTGCCAGCAGCTTGGGGGGTCTTGATCAGCCCCAGCATTTT
>TRBV5-1|NA|NA|TRBJ2-3|16
CASSLTNTGSEDTQYF
TGCGCCAGCAGCCTCACCAATACAGGGTCGGAAGATACGCAGTATTTT
>TRBV7-2|TRBD2|NA|TRBJ2-3|16
CASSFRTSGRTDTQYF
TGTGCCAGCAGCTTCAGGACTAGCGGGAGGACAGATACGCAGTATTTT
>TRBV6-1|NA|NA|TRBJ1-2|14
CASSETTGLYGYTF
TGTGCCAGCAGTGAAACAACAGGCCTCTATGGCTACACCTTC
>TRBV28|TRBD2|once|TRBJ2-2|18
CASSPRLAGFANTGELFF
TGTGCCAGCAGCCCAAGACTAGCGGGGTTCGCGAACACCGGGGAGCTGTTTTTT
>TRBV9|NA|NA|TRBJ2-2|14
CASSEAPWAGELFF
TGTGCCAGCAGCGAAGCACCCTGGGCCGGGGAGCTGTTTTTT
>TRBV7-9|TRBD1|NA|TRBJ1-1|12
CASSEGATEAFF
TGTGCCAGCAGCGAGGGGGCAACTGAAGCTTTCTTT
>TRBV12-2|NA|NA|TRBJ2-2|21
CASRSNSRRGRVAGGPGELFF
TGTGCAAGTCGCTCCAACTCGAGGAGGGGGCGCGTAGCGGGAGGGCCCGGGGAGCTGTTTTTT
>TRBV23-1|NA|once|TRBJ2-7|17
CASSHLKGAIGPYEQYF
TGCGCCAGCAGTCATCTAAAAGGGGCGATCGGTCCCTACGAGCAGTACTTC
>TRBV7-9|NA|NA|TRBJ2-2|14
CASSFDSNTGELFF
TGTGCCAGCAGCTTTGACTCGAACACCGGGGAGCTGTTTTTT
>TRBV7-2|TRBD1|NA|TRBJ1-1|15
CASSRQGAVNTEAFF
TGTGCCAGCAGCCGTCAGGGGGCCGTGAACACTGAAGCTTTCTTT
>TRBV15|TRBD1|NA|TRBJ2-7|13
CATSRTGFYEQYF
TGTGCCACCAGCAGGACAGGGTTCTACGAGCAGTACTTC
>TRBV5-6|TRBD2|NA|TRBJ2-2|17
CASSQTSGSTNTGELFF
TGTGCCAGCAGCCAGACTAGCGGGAGTACGAACACCGGGGAGCTGTTTTTT
>TRBV5-1|NA|once|TRBJ2-7|12
CASSQRGDEQYF
TGCGCCAGCAGCCAGAGAGGGGACGAGCAGTACTTC
>TRBV9|NA|NA|TRBJ2-3|20
CASSVATGGYERRSTDTQYF
TGTGCCAGCAGCGTAGCTACTGGGGGGTATGAGCGTCGTAGCACAGATACGCAGTATTTT
>TRBV27|NA|NA|TRBJ1-5|12
CASSPPNQPQHF
TGTGCCAGCAGCCCGCCCAATCAGCCCCAGCATTTT
>TRBV5-4|NA|NA|TRBJ2-1|15
CASSRGTDLNKEQFF
TGTGCCAGCAGCCGCGGGACAGATTTGAATAAGGAGCAGTTCTTC
>TRBV7-2|TRBD1|few|TRBJ1-5|15
CASSTGTGGNQPQHF
TGTGCCAGCAGCACCGGGACAGGGGGCAATCAGCCCCAGCATTTT
>TRBV5-1|TRBD2|once|TRBJ2-3|15
CASSLASGSTDTQYF
TGCGCCAGCAGCTTGGCTAGCGGGAGCACAGATACGCAGTATTTT
>TRBV7-6|TRBD1|NA|TRBJ1-3|15
CASSLDRLPGNTIYF
TGTGCCAGCAGCCTGGACAGGCTTCCTGGAAACACCATATATTTT
>TRBV19|NA|NA|TRBJ2-7|15
CASRLGAVSSYEQYF
TGTGCCAGTAGGCTTGGGGCAGTGAGCTCCTACGAGCAGTACTTC
>TRBV27|NA|NA|TRBJ1-4|14
CASRPTVTNEKLFF
TGTGCCAGCAGACCGACAGTCACTAATGAAAAACTGTTTTTT
>TRBV29-1|NA|NA|TRBJ1-2|12
CSVPWGGDGYTF
TGCAGCGTTCCTTGGGGGGGAGATGGCTACACCTTC
>TRBV14|TRBD2|NA|TRBJ2-2|16
CASSQRLAANTGELFF
TGTGCCAGCAGCCAGAGACTAGCGGCGAACACCGGGGAGCTGTTTTTT
>TRBV6-1|TRBD1|few|TRBJ2-6|18
CASSEGGQGPSGANVLTF
TGTGCCAGCAGTGAAGGGGGACAGGGACCCTCTGGGGCCAACGTCCTGACTTTC
>TRBV25-1|TRBD1|NA|TRBJ2-7|15
CASSESGTGGIEQYF
TGTGCCAGCAGTGAATCCGGGACAGGGGGTATTGAGCAGTACTTC
>TRBV6-1|TRBD1|NA|TRBJ1-3|14
CASTQGTAGNTIYF
TGTGCCAGCACCCAAGGGACAGCTGGAAACACCATATATTTT
>TRBV9|NA|few|TRBJ2-6|18
CASSAPLLHRAGANVLTF
TGTGCCAGCAGCGCTCCACTCCTCCACAGGGCCGGGGCCAACGTCCTGACTTTC